The 18 T cell receptor beta chains listed next were all sequenced from one sample in a study of cytomegalovirus exposure and HLA in healthy donors. PCR employed 60 Vbeta and 13 Jbeta primers. Only in-frame clones appear in the TCRdb table, and some are missing; sequencing was by immunoSEQ multiplex PCR. The sample has about 110,000 clones; roughly 82% are singletons. What was sequenced was PBMCs. Receptors were obtained from a man in his forties or fifties in good health and CMV-seronegative.

V and J are TRBV5-1 and TRBJ2-5; D perhaps matches TRBD1 (6 bases). Germline V gives CDR1 SGHRS, CDR2 YFSETQ. Trimming took off 1 base at V and 0 bases at J, with 10 bases between the two ends. This CDR3 has 15 amino acids. Here the CDR3 DNA reads TGCGCCAGCAGCTTGTCAGGGGTGTACCAAGAGACCCAGTACTTC. Protein: CASSLSGVYQETQYF.

This clone came up once. The chain uses TRBV5-1 and TRBJ2-5, with TRBD1 matching over 10 bases. Unmatched junction bases numbered 7, after V lost 7 bases and J lost 4 bases. The CDR3 has 14 residues. Germline V gives CDR1 SGHRS, CDR2 YFSETQ. The chain's CDR3 is CASSLRDRGETQYF. CDR3 DNA: TGCGCCAGCTCCCTAAGGGACAGGGGAGAGACCCAGTACTTC.

The chain is built from TRBV7-9 and TRBJ2-6; 8 nucleotides line up with TRBD1. V trimming: 5 bases; J trimming: 4 bases; junction bases outside the gene matches: 7. The CDR3 runs 16 residues. Germline assignment: CDR1 SEHNR and CDR2 FQNEAQ (reference sequence). This CDR3 reads CASSTRTGFGANVLTF. The CDR3 DNA reads TGTGCCAGCAGCACCAGGACAGGGTTCGGGGCCAACGTCCTGACTTTC.

The V and J genes are TRBV6-1 and TRBJ2-3, with TRBD2 identical over 14 bases. The germline V gene encodes CDR1 MNHNS and CDR2 SASEGT. The length of the CDR3 is 16 residues. V gave up 4 bases and J gave up 4 bases; unmatched junction bases: 4. The CDR3 sequence is CASSGLAGGLADTQYF. The CDR3 DNA follows: TGTGCCAGCAGTGGACTAGCGGGGGGGCTGGCAGATACGCAGTATTTT.

This chain uses TRBV5-6 with TRBJ1-1, with TRBD1 matching over 7 bases. J was trimmed by 4 bases and V by 4 bases; bases with no gene match: 10. This CDR3 is built from 15 residues. CDR1 is SGHDT, CDR2 YYEEEE, per germline. As DNA, the CDR3 is TGTGCCAGCAGCCGCCAGGGGGGAGATGGCACTGAAGCTTTCTTT. Its protein product is CASSRQGGDGTEAFF. Together with reference TRBV5-6 and TRBJ1-1, the CDR3 gives the full variable domain: DAGVTQSPTHLIKTRGQQVTLRCSPKSGHDTVSWYQQALGQGPQFIFQYYEEEERQRGNFPDRFSGHQFPNYSSELNVNALLLGDSALYLCASSRQGGDGTEAFFGQGTRLTVV.

J is TRBJ1-4 and V is TRBV9; the D is unclear. Per the germline V gene, CDR1 is SGDLS and CDR2 is YYNGEE. There are 15 residues in the CDR3. Between the trimmed V and J ends, which lost 7 bases and 7 bases, there was a span of 20 bases. As DNA, the CDR3 is TGTGCCAGCGGACGACCGGAGGGAGGAGGTGAAAAACTGTTTTTT. Its translation is CASGRPEGGGEKLFF.

The chain recombines TRBV6-1 with TRBJ2-2; 7 positions match TRBD1. CDR3 length: 14 residues. V lost 6 bases, J lost 4 bases, and 5 bases stayed unmatched. Germline CDR1 and CDR2: MNHNS and SASEGT. CDR3 coding DNA: TGTGCCAGCAGCTACAGGGGTAGCACCGGGGAGCTGTTTTTT. Its protein product is CASSYRGSTGELFF.

The V gene is TRBV2, the J gene TRBJ2-2; possibly TRBD2 for D (5 bases). Germline CDR1 SNHLY, CDR2 FYNNEI. V was clipped by 2 bases and J by 5 bases, with 9 bases between them. CDR3 length equals 14 residues. The CDR3 reads CASSELANTGELFF. The CDR3 coding sequence is TGTGCCAGCAGTGAACTAGCCAATACCGGGGAGCTGTTTTTT. Full variable domain (remainder filled in from reference TRBV2 and TRBJ2-2): EPEVTQTPSHQVTQMGQEVILRCVPISNHLYFYWYRQILGQKVEFLVSFYNNEISEKSEIFDDQFSVERPDGSNFTLKIRSTKLEDSAMYFCASSELANTGELFFGEGSRLTVL.

The rearrangement joins TRBV5-4 to TRBJ1-2; 8 bases agree with TRBD1. Looked up from germline, CDR1 is SGHNT and CDR2 is YYREEE (reference sequence). This CDR3 has 15 amino acids. With V trimmed by 5 bases and J by 6 bases, 12 bases remained unmatched. The CDR3 reads CASRILLDRANGYTF. In nucleotides, the CDR3 is TGTGCCAGCAGAATCCTATTGGACAGGGCGAATGGCTACACCTTC.

The chain has TRBV28 and TRBJ1-2, with D possibly being TRBD1 (6 bases). The CDR3 covers 15 residues. The germline CDR1 and CDR2 sequences are MDHEN and SYDVKM. Trimming shortened V by 1 base and J by 6 bases, and 15 bases separated the two germline ends. The CDR3 loop reads CASSLLGAGRDGYTF. CDR3 in DNA: TGTGCCAGCAGTTTATTGGGGGCCGGCAGGGATGGCTACACCTTC.

V usage is TRBV21-1 and J usage is TRBJ2-7; TRBD1, the table's D call, lacks a check against the DNA. TRBV21-1 is a recognized pseudogene. This CDR3 has 13 amino acids. The CDR3 DNA follows: TGTGCCAGCAGCCGCACAGTCTCCTACGAGCAGTACGTC. This codes for CASSRTVSYEQYV.

This sequence joins TRBV7-9 and TRBJ1-4; D may be TRBD1 (5 bases). Germline V CDR1 and CDR2: SEHNR, FQNEAQ (reference sequence). V shed 1 base and J shed 8 bases, with 11 bases lying between them. The CDR3 contains 14 residues. This CDR3 reads CASSLGGVNEKLFF. CDR3 nucleotides: TGTGCCAGCAGCTTAGGGGGGGTTAACGAAAAACTGTTTTTT. Variable domain in full (rest from reference TRBV7-9 and TRBJ1-4): DTGVSQNPRHKITKRGQNVTFRCDPISEHNRLYWYRQTLGQGPEFLTYFQNEAQLEKSRLLSDRFSAERPKGSFSTLEIQRTEQGDSAMYLCASSLGGVNEKLFFGSGTQLSVL.

The rearrangement joins TRBV5-1 to TRBJ2-7; tentative D call: TRBD1 (6 bases). Trimming took 2 bases from V and 6 from J, leaving 18 bases between them. Germline CDR1 is SGHRS and CDR2 is YFSETQ. This CDR3 has 15 amino acids. CDR3 in DNA: TGCGCCAGCAGCTTCACAAACTCAGGGGTTGGCGAGCAGTACTTC. Its translation is CASSFTNSGVGEQYF.

CDR3 in amino acids: CASSEVHTSGGIYEQYV. The CDR3 DNA is TGTGCCAGCAGTGAAGTACACACTAGCGGGGGAATCTACGAGCAGTACGTC. The chain is built from TRBV6-1 and TRBJ2-7; 11 bases are shared with TRBD2. The V gene's germline CDR1 is MNHNS and CDR2 SASEGT. The CDR3 covers 17 residues. Unmatched junction bases numbered 8, after V lost 1 base and J lost 3 bases.

This clone appeared once. The chain has TRBV19 and TRBJ1-3; the match to TRBD1 covers 8 bases. The J segment lost 4 bases and the V segment lost 6 bases, leaving 2 bases of the junction unmatched. In germline, CDR1 is LNHDA, CDR2 SQIVND (reference sequence). The CDR3 is 13 amino acids. The CDR3, as DNA: TGTGCCAGTAGCCCAGGGGGCGGAAACACCATATATTTT. This translates into CASSPGGGNTIYF.

V and J are TRBV5-4 and TRBJ2-2; D might be TRBD1 (6 bases). V was shortened by 3 bases and J by 1 base, with 16 bases between the two germline ends. The CDR3 is 17 residues long. Germline lookup yields CDR1 SGHNT and CDR2 YYREEE (reference sequence). The CDR3 DNA is TGTGCCAGCAGCTCCCCCCGGCAGGGGCGGAACACCGGGGAGCTGTTTTTT. Translating gives CASSSPRQGRNTGELFF.

This chain connects TRBV5-1 to TRBJ2-1, with TRBD2 identical over 9 bases. Per germline, CDR1 SGHRS and CDR2 YFSETQ. Trimming removed 3 bases from V and 1 base from J; junction bases left unmatched: 5. CDR3 length: 16 residues. CDR3 nucleotides: TGCGCCAGCAGCTCAGCGGGGGGAACATCCTACAATGAGCAGTTCTTC. This gives the protein CASSSAGGTSYNEQFF.

This chain joins TRBV7-9 and TRBJ1-6; tentative D call: TRBD1 (6 bases). Germline CDR1 SEHNR, CDR2 FQNEAQ (reference sequence). There are 16 residues in the CDR3. The V gene lost 0 bases and the J gene lost 10 bases, with 16 bases spanning the gap. CDR3 DNA: TGTGCCAGCAGCTTAGCGAGGGGGGGCAGCGTCTCACCCCTCCACTTT. Amino acid sequence: CASSLARGGSVSPLHF.